This entry lists 20 T cell receptor beta chains sequenced from one sample in a study of cytomegalovirus exposure and HLA in healthy donors. With 60 Vbeta and 13 Jbeta primers, the PCR was carried out. TCRdb's copy holds only in-frame clones and misses some; the assay was immunoSEQ multiplex PCR. The sample yields under 250,000 clones, about 80% seen once. The sample consisted of PBMCs. The origin of the receptors is a man between 18 and 35 years old in good health and CMV-seronegative.

The chain has TRBV7-2 and TRBJ2-5, with D unresolved. The end of the DNA aligns better with TRBJ2-7, so the J call may be wrong. The germline V gene has CDR1 SGHTA and CDR2 FQGNSA. This CDR3 is 13 amino acids long. The CDR3 DNA is TGTGCCAGCAGCACAAGCGCCCGTTACGAGCAGTACTTC. Its protein is CASSTSARYEQYF.

This clone turned up a few times. The V and J genes are TRBV6-5 and TRBJ2-2, with D maybe TRBD1 (5 bases). V was cut by 0 bases and J by 1 base, with 9 bases left in between. The CDR3 has 16 residues. Germline assignment: CDR1 MNHEY and CDR2 SVGAGI. The CDR3 region is CASSYSIRVNTGELFF. CDR3 coding DNA: TGTGCCAGCAGTTACTCTATCAGGGTGAACACCGGGGAGCTGTTTTTT.

The chain employs TRBV5-1 and TRBJ2-1, with TRBD2 matching over 14 bases. Germline CDR1 is SGHRS and CDR2 is YFSETQ. The CDR3 runs to 16 residues. V dropped 0 bases and J dropped 5; count of bases not matched to a gene: 1. This chain's CDR3 is CASSLGGLAGDNEQFF. The CDR3 DNA sequence: TGCGCCAGCAGCTTGGGGGGACTAGCGGGAGACAATGAGCAGTTCTTC.

V and J are TRBV6-5 and TRBJ1-1, with TRBD1 matching over 10 bases. Germline CDR1 MNHEY, CDR2 SVGAGI. Trimming cost V 9 bases and J 5 bases; bases outside gene matches: 9. There are 14 residues in the CDR3. In nucleotides, the CDR3 is TGTGCCAGTCGACAGGGGGCCGAGGGTACTGAAGCTTTCTTT. Amino acid sequence: CASRQGAEGTEAFF.

This clone was seen a handful of times. The gene calls are TRBV10-3 and TRBJ2-7; D might be TRBD1 (5 bases). The CDR3 loop spans 14 amino acids. Trimming cost V 3 bases and J 12 bases, with 21 bases left between them. Germline V gene data show CDR1 as ENHRY and CDR2 as SYGVKD. This CDR3 reads CAISDGQGLAATYF. CDR3 coding DNA: TGTGCCATCAGTGATGGGCAGGGCCTCGCCGCTACGTACTTC.

The chain links TRBV7-9 to TRBJ1-2; D gene uncertain. This CDR3 is built from 15 residues. Trimming cost V 1 base and J 4 bases, with 13 bases left between them. Looked up from germline, CDR1 is SEHNR and CDR2 is FQNEAQ (reference sequence). This CDR3 is CASSLDRPITYGYTF. Here the CDR3 DNA reads TGTGCCAGCAGCTTAGACAGACCAATCACCTATGGCTACACCTTC.

This sequence joins TRBV7-9 and TRBJ2-1, with D tentatively TRBD1 (5 bases). This CDR3 contains 15 residues. Germline CDR1 SEHNR, CDR2 FQNEAQ (reference sequence). V shed 0 bases and J shed 2 bases, with 8 bases lying between them. CDR3 sequence reads: CASSLARVPYNEQFF. CDR3 nucleotides: TGTGCCAGCAGCTTAGCCAGGGTCCCCTACAATGAGCAGTTCTTC.

The chain has TRBV30 and TRBJ2-5; the D gene is possibly TRBD2 (6 bases). Germline V gives CDR1 GTSNPN, CDR2 SVGIG (reference sequence). V shed 4 bases and J shed 4 bases, with 13 bases lying between them. The CDR3 loop spans 13 amino acids. The CDR3 sequence: CAWKKGRGETQYF. DNA of the CDR3: TGTGCCTGGAAGAAGGGGCGGGGAGAGACCCAGTACTTC.

V usage is TRBV6-1 and J usage is TRBJ1-2; TRBD1 agrees at 8 bases. CDR1 and CDR2 from the germline V gene are MNHNS and SASEGT. The ends lost 5 bases at V and 4 bases at J; junction bases unmatched: 9. The CDR3 length is 15 residues. This CDR3 is CASSPPDRVGYGYTF. CDR3 DNA sequence: TGTGCCAGCAGTCCTCCGGACAGGGTGGGCTATGGCTACACCTTC.

The J gene is TRBJ2-7, the V gene TRBV2; 9 bases map to TRBD2. This CDR3 region has 16 residues. Trimming cost V 4 bases and J 2 bases; bases outside gene matches: 9. Germline CDR1 is SNHLY and CDR2 is FYNNEI. Written as DNA, the CDR3 is TGTGCCAGCAGTGGGTCACTAGCGGGCCTAACCTACGAGCAGTACTTC. Translation gives CASSGSLAGLTYEQYF.

The chain couples TRBV7-6 to TRBJ1-1; 11 bases match TRBD1. The CDR3 is 15 residues long. V lost 5 bases to trimming and J lost 7 bases; unmatched junction nucleotides: 9. Germline V gives CDR1 SGHVS, CDR2 FNYEAQ. The CDR3 sequence is CASSLRTGGFGEAFF. CDR3 nucleotides: TGTGCCAGCAGCCTGCGGACAGGGGGCTTTGGTGAAGCTTTCTTT.

On this clone: Other nucleotide sequences from this sample produce the same CDR3. The chain couples TRBV7-3 to TRBJ1-1; D is possibly TRBD1 (5 bases). V was pared by 2 bases and J by 2 bases, with 6 bases between. Germline lookup yields CDR1 SGHTA and CDR2 FQGTGA. The CDR3 consists of 13 residues. The CDR3 sequence: CASSLQGNTEAFF. CDR3 DNA: TGTGCCAGCAGCTTACAGGGAAACACTGAAGCTTTCTTT.

This clone appeared a few times. The V and J genes are TRBV6-5 and TRBJ1-1; 12 bases are a match to TRBD1. Trimming at V came to 6 bases and at J to 3 bases, leaving 5 bases not matched to a gene. CDR1 is MNHEY and CDR2 is SVGAGI in the germline V gene. This CDR3 region has 15 residues. CDR3 DNA sequence: TGTGCCAGCAGGGGACAGGGGGCGGGTGACACTGAAGCTTTCTTT. Its translation: CASRGQGAGDTEAFF.

As DNA, the CDR3 is TGTGCCAGCAGTCGACAGGGACCTGGGGCCAACGTCCTGACTTTC. Protein product: CASSRQGPGANVLTF. The chain joins TRBV6-5 to TRBJ2-6; 7 bases agree with TRBD1. This CDR3 is built from 15 residues. Trimming cost V 5 bases and J 2 bases; bases outside gene matches: 3. CDR1 is MNHEY, CDR2 SVGAGI, per germline.

The rearrangement uses TRBV10-1 and TRBJ2-1; TRBD2 is a possible D gene (6 bases). This CDR3 has 15 amino acids. V gave up 3 bases and J gave up 0 bases, with 9 bases separating them. The germline CDR1 and CDR2 sequences are WNHNN and SYGVQD (reference sequence). The CDR3 protein is CASSDGAGSYNEQFF. CDR3 nucleotides: TGCGCCAGCAGTGATGGAGCGGGCTCCTACAATGAGCAGTTCTTC.

CDR3 in amino acids: CASSSYLAGAETQYF. The CDR3 DNA follows: TGTGCCAGCAGCTCTTACTTAGCGGGAGCAGAGACCCAGTACTTC. This sequence joins TRBV7-9 and TRBJ2-5; 9 bases line up with TRBD2. The V segment lost 4 bases and the J segment 4 bases; nucleotides outside the gene matches: 7. The germline V gene has CDR1 SEHNR and CDR2 FQNEAQ (reference sequence). This CDR3 has 15 residues.

This sequence joins TRBV10-3 and TRBJ2-5, with 8 bases aligning to TRBD1. Near its end, the DNA agrees better with TRBJ2-7, so the J call may be wrong. CDR1 is ENHRY and CDR2 is SYGVKD in the germline V gene. There are 13 residues in the CDR3. CDR3 sequence: CAISTGQAYEQYF. In nucleotides, the CDR3 is TGTGCCATCAGTACGGGACAGGCCTACGAGCAGTACTTC.

This clone occurred once. The V and J genes are TRBV28 and TRBJ2-7, with 13 bases lining up with TRBD2. There are 18 residues in the CDR3. Per the germline V gene, CDR1 is MDHEN and CDR2 is SYDVKM. With V trimmed by 6 bases and J by 1 base, 12 bases remained unmatched. CDR3 region: CASRSSGGLAGESYEQYF. The CDR3 bases are TGTGCCAGCAGATCCTCGGGAGGACTAGCGGGAGAGTCCTACGAGCAGTACTTC.

This chain joins TRBV28 and TRBJ2-7; D unresolved. Germline V gene data show CDR1 as MDHEN and CDR2 as SYDVKM. The length of the CDR3 is 13 residues. V lost 6 bases and J lost 2, with 11 bases in between. Here the CDR3 DNA reads TGTGCCAGCAGCCCTAGGCGAACCTACGAGCAGTACTTC. Amino acids: CASSPRRTYEQYF.

This clone has only a few counts. V gene TRBV10-1 combines with J gene TRBJ1-1; no reliable D call. Trimming cost V 3 bases and J 5 bases, with 7 bases left between them. This CDR3 spans 12 amino acids. Germline CDR1 WNHNN, CDR2 SYGVQD (reference sequence). In DNA, the CDR3 is TGCGCCAGCAGTGATATGACTACTGAAGCTTTCTTT. It is translated as CASSDMTTEAFF.